Listed below are T cell receptor beta chains from one sample, sequenced in a study of blood T cells in healthy people across ages. TCRdb analysed the 5' RACE reads with MiXCR anew, one entry per CDR3 protein. The data contain 980,000 or so distinct CDR3 sequences, around 49% of them singletons. The specimen sequenced was blood. The receptors were gathered from a man aged 30 to 39 in good health. Both conserved end residues are part of each CDR3. Fields, in order: J gene, V gene, CDR3 protein.

>TRBJ2-7|TRBV5-1
CASSPDEGPYEQYF
>TRBJ2-3|TRBV4-1
CASSRATTSGGAIGTDTQYF
>TRBJ1-1|TRBV4-1
CASSGVGGNTEAFF
>TRBJ2-4|TRBV29-1
CSVYRGGDIQYF
>TRBJ2-5|TRBV7-9
CASSPSDRGPNEQYF
>TRBJ2-3|TRBV5-1
CASSMTSGGSTDTQYF
>TRBJ2-3|TRBV29-1
CSAARGERDTQYF
>TRBJ2-3|TRBV7-2
CASSLGSSGITDTQYF
>TRBJ2-1|TRBV12-3/TRBV12-4
CASRSGGPPNEQFF
>TRBJ2-3|TRBV4-3
CASSQDTAGTEGPQYF
>TRBJ2-3|TRBV9
CASSTSLGGTDTQYF
>TRBJ2-7|TRBV4-1
CASSQVTTSEQYF
>TRBJ2-2|TRBV2
CASSEVRQGLTNTGELFF
>TRBJ1-2|TRBV2
CASSDVTNYGYTF
>TRBJ2-5|TRBV29-1
CSVVLVGEQYF
>TRBJ1-2|TRBV29-1
CSVADRGGGYTF
>TRBJ1-4|TRBV6-1
CASSEVGGEKLFF